Each of the 26 T cell receptor beta chains below was sequenced from the same sample in a study of blood T cell repertoires in COVID-19. Assay used: immunoSEQ multiplex PCR; TCRdb lists only in-frame clones, some missing. The sample consists of nearly 250,000 clones, approximately 89% of them appearing once. Sequencing input: peripheral blood. The receptors were sampled from a woman in her sixties or seventies who had recovered from COVID-19.

This sequence joins TRBV3-1 (or the pseudogene TRBV3-2) and TRBJ1-1; TRBD1 matches 8 bases. The CDR3 extends over 17 amino acids. The V and J ends lost 0 bases and 3 bases, in that order; junction bases with no gene match: 9. Germline CDR1 is LGHDT and CDR2 is YNNKEL (reference sequence). The CDR3 here is CASSQDTTGVFDTEAFF. The DNA of the CDR3 is TGTGCCAGCAGCCAAGATACGACAGGGGTTTTCGACACTGAAGCTTTCTTT.

V usage is TRBV18 and J usage is TRBJ2-7; D not resolved. Trimming pared 2 bases from V and 1 base from J, leaving 9 bases between. Germline lookup yields CDR1 KGHSH and CDR2 LQKENI. The length of the CDR3 is 14 residues. Written as DNA, the CDR3 is TGTGCCAGCTCACCAACTATTGGGTCCTACGAGCAGTACTTC. Its translation is CASSPTIGSYEQYF.

This clone is a singleton in its sample. The chain has TRBV27 and TRBJ2-3; 8 bases fit TRBD2. V was clipped by 5 bases and J by 2 bases; unmatched bases: 21. From germline, CDR1 is MNHEY and CDR2 SMNVEV (reference sequence). The CDR3 spans 20 residues. The CDR3 region is CASSQIAGYNQPKITDTQYF. The DNA of the CDR3 is TGTGCCAGCAGTCAAATAGCGGGGTATAATCAACCAAAAATCACAGATACGCAGTATTTT.

The rearrangement uses TRBV6-1 and TRBJ1-5; TRBD1 aligns across 8 bases. The CDR3 is made up of 14 amino acids. CDR1 is MNHNS, CDR2 SASEGT, per germline. With 4 bases clipped from V and 6 bases from J, the junction kept 5 bases outside the gene matches. In DNA, the CDR3 is TGTGCCAGCAGTGCAGGGGGCAAGGGTCAGCCCCAGCATTTT. Protein: CASSAGGKGQPQHF.

The chain couples TRBV5-4 to TRBJ1-1; D perhaps matches TRBD1 (6 bases). The CDR3 consists of 14 residues. Germline assignment: CDR1 SGHNT and CDR2 YYREEE (reference sequence). With 4 bases removed from V and 1 base from J, the gap between germline ends came to 11 bases. CDR3 DNA sequence: TGTGCCAGCAGCAAATCACAGGGGAACACTGAAGCTTTCTTT. This gives the protein CASSKSQGNTEAFF.

This clone occurred once. The chain has TRBV6-2 or TRBV6-3 and TRBJ2-5; 8 bases align to TRBD1. V lost 6 bases and J lost 5; bases outside the gene matches: 8. Germline V lookup: CDR1 MNHEY, CDR2 SVGEGT. The length of the CDR3 is 14 residues. CDR3 sequence: CASSNPGGWETQYF. The DNA of the CDR3 is TGTGCCAGCAGCAACCCAGGGGGCTGGGAGACCCAGTACTTC.

This chain connects TRBV5-4 to TRBJ2-5; 12 bases fit TRBD2. CDR1 and CDR2 (germline): SGHNT, YYREEE (reference sequence). This CDR3 has 16 amino acids. V gave up 3 bases and J gave up 4 bases; unmatched junction bases: 7. In DNA, the CDR3 is TGTGCCAGCAGCTACCCTAGCGGGGGGGCGGGAGAGACCCAGTACTTC. This encodes CASSYPSGGAGETQYF.

The V and J genes are TRBV4-1 and TRBJ1-1, with D uncertain. This CDR3 comprises 16 residues. V was clipped by 5 bases and J by 1 base, with 17 bases between them. Germline CDR1 reads MGHRA; CDR2 reads YSYEKL. CDR3 region: CASSGQPVWSNTEAFF. The CDR3 DNA reads TGCGCCAGCAGCGGGCAGCCCGTTTGGTCGAACACTGAAGCTTTCTTT.

The chain is built from TRBV28 and TRBJ1-2; D uncertain. Germline CDR1 is MDHEN and CDR2 is SYDVKM. V shed 7 bases and J shed 4 bases, with 28 bases lying between them. CDR3 length: 18 amino acids. CDR3 residues: CASTSLAGGRVESYGYTF. The CDR3 DNA sequence: TGTGCCAGCACTTCTCTTGCGGGTGGGAGGGTTGAGTCCTATGGCTACACCTTC.

V usage is TRBV12-3 or TRBV12-4 and J usage is TRBJ1-4; D is unclear. V gave up 7 bases and J gave up 5 bases, with 8 bases separating them. The CDR3 runs 12 residues. The CDR3 coding sequence is TGTGCCAGCAACAGAGGGAATGAAAAACTGTTTTTT. This codes for CASNRGNEKLFF.

On this clone itself: This same CDR3 is encoded by further DNA sequences in the sample. The gene calls are TRBV5-1 and TRBJ1-3; perhaps TRBD1 as D (6 bases). Trimming stripped 0 bases from V and 4 bases from J, with 8 bases between. Germline values: CDR1 SGHRS, CDR2 YFSETQ. This CDR3 comprises 14 residues. CDR3 DNA: TGCGCCAGCAGCTTGGGGACAGAAGGAAACACCATATATTTT. Encoded protein: CASSLGTEGNTIYF.

The genes are TRBV28 and TRBJ1-5; D not resolved. CDR1 and CDR2 (germline): MDHEN, SYDVKM. The CDR3 is 14 amino acids. The germline V and J ends were trimmed by 2 bases and 7 bases, with 12 bases remaining between them. The CDR3 DNA reads TGTGCCAGCAGTTTAGTGAGGCGTAGGCAGCCCCAGCATTTT. This codes for CASSLVRRRQPQHF. Together with reference TRBV28 and TRBJ1-5, the CDR3 gives the full variable domain: DVKVTQSSRYLVKRTGEKVFLECVQDMDHENMFWYRQDPGLGLRLIYFSYDVKMKEKGDIPEGYSVSREKKERFSLILESASTNQTSMYLCASSLVRRRQPQHFGDGTRLSIL.

The chain joins TRBV7-2 to TRBJ2-3; 7 bases are a match to TRBD2. Germline CDR1 is SGHTA and CDR2 is FQGNSA. The V segment lost 5 bases and the J segment 8 bases; nucleotides outside the gene matches: 19. The CDR3 covers 17 residues. The CDR3 loop reads CASSPSGGLLRVGTQYF. Written as DNA, the CDR3 is TGTGCCAGCAGCCCCTCGGGGGGACTCCTTCGTGTGGGTACGCAGTATTTT. Full variable domain (rest looked up from reference TRBV7-2 and TRBJ2-3): GAGVSQSPSNKVTEKGKDVELRCDPISGHTALYWYRQSLGQGLEFLIYFQGNSAPDKSGLPSDRFSAERTGGSVSTLTIQRTQQEDSAVYLCASSPSGGLLRVGTQYFGPGTRLTVL.

The chain combines TRBV6-5 with TRBJ1-1; D not certain. This CDR3 has 15 amino acids. The V gene lost 2 bases and the J gene lost 0 bases, with 10 bases spanning the gap. The germline V gene encodes CDR1 MNHEY and CDR2 SVGAGI. The CDR3 sequence: CASSYGGQMNTEAFF. CDR3 nucleotides: TGTGCCAGCAGTTACGGAGGGCAGATGAACACTGAAGCTTTCTTT.

V usage is TRBV7-3 and J usage is TRBJ2-3; TRBD2 aligns across 10 bases. Germline V gene data show CDR1 as SGHTA and CDR2 as FQGTGA. The CDR3 contains 15 residues. Trimming removed 5 bases from V and 2 bases from J; junction bases left unmatched: 4. CDR3 sequence (DNA): TGTGCCAGCAGCACAAGCGGGGGGGCCACAGATACGCAGTATTTT. This encodes CASSTSGGATDTQYF. Full variable domain (outside the CDR3, taken from reference TRBV7-3 and TRBJ2-3): GAGVSQTPSNKVTEKGKYVELRCDPISGHTALYWYRQSLGQGPEFLIYFQGTGAADDSGLPNDRFFAVRPEGSVSTLKIQRTERGDSAVYLCASSTSGGATDTQYFGPGTRLTVL.

By share, this clone counts as medium-sized. This chain joins TRBV2 and TRBJ1-5; maybe TRBD1 (5 bases). The germline V and J ends were trimmed by 8 bases and 4 bases, with 18 bases remaining between them. CDR1 and CDR2 from the germline V gene are SNHLY and FYNNEI. This CDR3 region has 15 residues. The CDR3 sequence: CASEREEGRNQPQHF. The DNA of the CDR3 is TGTGCCAGCGAGCGGGAAGAGGGGCGAAATCAGCCCCAGCATTTT.

The chain has TRBV3-1 (or the pseudogene TRBV3-2) and TRBJ1-1; D not certain. V gave up 1 base and J gave up 5 bases, with 11 bases separating them. CDR1 is LGHDT, CDR2 YNNKEL, per germline (reference sequence). The CDR3 is made up of 14 amino acids. CDR3 sequence reads: CASSQVGEGTEAFF. CDR3 sequence (DNA): TGTGCCAGCAGCCAAGTTGGAGAGGGTACTGAAGCTTTCTTT.

This sequence joins TRBV11-1 and TRBJ1-2, with a tentative D call TRBD1 (6 bases). Trimming removed 5 bases at V and 4 bases at J, with 14 bases between. This CDR3 has 14 amino acids. Germline CDR1 SGHAT, CDR2 FQDESV (reference sequence). Here the CDR3 reads CASSLDSLSYGYTF. The CDR3 region has the DNA TGTGCCAGCAGCCTGGACAGCCTTAGCTATGGCTACACCTTC.

The chain uses TRBV4-3 and TRBJ2-2; maybe TRBD2 (5 bases). V was pared by 1 base and J by 0 bases, with 6 bases between. The CDR3 is 15 amino acids. Germline lookup yields CDR1 LGHNA and CDR2 YSLEER. The CDR3 DNA sequence: TGCGCCAGCAGCCAAGTCGGGGCGAACACCGGGGAGCTGTTTTTT. It encodes CASSQVGANTGELFF.

This rearrangement joins TRBV10-3 to TRBJ2-2, with D possibly TRBD2 on 5 matching bases. The CDR3 sequence is 18 residues long. Trimming stripped 0 bases from V and 5 bases from J, with 19 bases between. Germline values: CDR1 ENHRY, CDR2 SYGVKD. The CDR3 DNA sequence: TGTGCCATCAGTGAGTCCGTGGGTCCCTCAACGGGAACCGGGGAGCTGTTTTTT. It encodes CAISESVGPSTGTGELFF.

This chain links TRBV7-9 with TRBJ1-2; D gene unclear. Per the germline V gene, CDR1 is SEHNR and CDR2 is FQNEAQ (reference sequence). V shed 5 bases and J shed 8 bases, with 12 bases lying between them. The length of the CDR3 is 12 residues. CDR3 sequence reads: CASSPPNRGYTF. The CDR3 coding sequence is TGTGCCAGCAGCCCCCCCAATCGGGGCTACACCTTC. The full variable domain, with the rest looked up from reference TRBV7-9 and TRBJ1-2, is DTGVSQNPRHKITKRGQNVTFRCDPISEHNRLYWYRQTLGQGPEFLTYFQNEAQLEKSRLLSDRFSAERPKGSFSTLEIQRTEQGDSAMYLCASSPPNRGYTFGSGTRLTVV.

The chain joins TRBV19 to TRBJ2-7; weak D call: TRBD2 (6 bases). The germline gives CDR1 LNHDA, CDR2 SQIVND (reference sequence). V was cut by 3 bases and J by 4 bases, with 16 bases left in between. The CDR3 has 15 amino acids. The CDR3: CASSISPGDPYEQYF. CDR3 DNA: TGTGCCAGTAGTATCTCGCCGGGAGATCCGTACGAGCAGTACTTC.

Concerning this clone: Different DNA sequences within this sample yield the same CDR3. The J gene is TRBJ2-5, the V gene TRBV19; 9 bases match TRBD1. The CDR3 has 13 residues. The germline gives CDR1 LNHDA, CDR2 SQIVND (reference sequence). Losses at the gene ends were 5 bases for V and 2 bases for J; bases not matched to a gene: 0. CDR3 residues: CASSDRGQETQYF. The CDR3 bases are TGTGCCAGTAGTGACAGGGGGCAAGAGACCCAGTACTTC.

The rearrangement uses TRBV2 and TRBJ1-3; 9 positions agree with TRBD1. CDR1 is SNHLY, CDR2 FYNNEI, per germline. The CDR3 contains 14 residues. The V and J ends lost 8 bases and 4 bases, in that order; junction bases with no gene match: 6. The CDR3 sequence is CASSRDRAGNTIYF. DNA for the CDR3: TGTGCCAGCTCTAGGGACAGGGCCGGAAACACCATATATTTT.

The gene calls are TRBV5-1 and TRBJ2-1; D might be TRBD1 (6 bases). Trimming stripped 0 bases from V and 10 bases from J, with 11 bases between. Germline V gene lookup returns CDR1 SGHRS and CDR2 YFSETQ. This CDR3 contains 13 residues. CDR3 loop: CASSLALGGEQFF. The CDR3 nucleotides are TGCGCCAGCAGCTTGGCGCTAGGGGGAGAGCAGTTCTTC.

This rearrangement joins TRBV27 to TRBJ2-3, with D perhaps matching TRBD2 (6 bases). This CDR3 has 14 amino acids. Germline loops: CDR1 MNHEY, CDR2 SMNVEV (reference sequence). Trimming took off 5 bases at V and 4 bases at J, with 13 bases between the two ends. CDR3 nucleotide sequence: TGTGCCAGCAGTACGCTGGGACTTTCAGATACGCAGTATTTT. Protein product: CASSTLGLSDTQYF.